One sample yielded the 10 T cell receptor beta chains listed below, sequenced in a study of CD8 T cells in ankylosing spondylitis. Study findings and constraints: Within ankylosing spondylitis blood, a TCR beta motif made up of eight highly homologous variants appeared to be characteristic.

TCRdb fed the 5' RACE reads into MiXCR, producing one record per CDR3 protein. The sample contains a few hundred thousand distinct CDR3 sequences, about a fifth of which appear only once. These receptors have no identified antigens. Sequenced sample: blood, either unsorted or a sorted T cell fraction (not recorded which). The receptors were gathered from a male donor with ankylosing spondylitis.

CDR3 region: CAIRTGYEQYF. The CDR3 DNA reads as TGTGCCATCAGAACGGGCTACGAGCAGTACTTC. V gene TRBV10-3 combines with J gene TRBJ2-7; D unresolved. The V gene's germline CDR1 is ENHRY and CDR2 SYGVKD. V was shortened by 6 bases and J by 3 bases, with 6 bases between the two germline ends. CDR3 length equals 11 residues.

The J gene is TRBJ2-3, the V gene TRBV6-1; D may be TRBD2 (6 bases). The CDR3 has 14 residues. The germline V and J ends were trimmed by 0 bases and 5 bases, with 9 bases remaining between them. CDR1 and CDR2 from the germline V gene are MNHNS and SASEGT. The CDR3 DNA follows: TGTGCCAGCAGTGAAGCGGCAGCGGGAGATACGCAGTATTTT. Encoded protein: CASSEAAAGDTQYF.

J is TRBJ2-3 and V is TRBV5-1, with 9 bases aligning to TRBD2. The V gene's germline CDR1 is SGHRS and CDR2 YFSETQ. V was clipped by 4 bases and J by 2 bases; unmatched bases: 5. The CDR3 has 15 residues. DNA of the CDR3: TGCGCCAGCAGCGACCCTAGCGGGATCACAGATACGCAGTATTTT. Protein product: CASSDPSGITDTQYF.

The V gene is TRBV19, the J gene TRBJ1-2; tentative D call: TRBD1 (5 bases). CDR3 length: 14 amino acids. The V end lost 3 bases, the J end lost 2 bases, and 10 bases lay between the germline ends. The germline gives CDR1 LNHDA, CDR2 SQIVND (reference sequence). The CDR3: CASSIARGNYGYTF. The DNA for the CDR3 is TGTGCCAGTAGTATTGCTCGGGGGAACTATGGCTACACCTTC.

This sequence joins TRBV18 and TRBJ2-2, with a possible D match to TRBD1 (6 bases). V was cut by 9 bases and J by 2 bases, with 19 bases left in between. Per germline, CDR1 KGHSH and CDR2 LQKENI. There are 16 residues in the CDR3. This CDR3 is CASSPTGTTNTGELFF. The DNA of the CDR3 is TGTGCCAGTTCGCCGACCGGGACAACAAACACCGGGGAGCTGTTTTTT.

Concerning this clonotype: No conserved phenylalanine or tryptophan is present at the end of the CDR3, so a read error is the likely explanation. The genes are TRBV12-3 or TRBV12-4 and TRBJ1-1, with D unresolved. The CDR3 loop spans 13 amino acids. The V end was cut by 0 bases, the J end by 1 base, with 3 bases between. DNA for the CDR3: TGTGCCAGCAGTTTAGCGGCGAACACTGAAGCTTTCTCT. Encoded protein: CASSLAANTEAFS.

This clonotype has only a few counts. This chain's CDR3 is CASSLELISSYEQYF. CDR3 nucleotide sequence: TGTGCCAGCAGCTTGGAACTAATTAGCTCCTACGAGCAGTACTTC. This chain uses TRBV5-6 with TRBJ2-7; D not certain. The CDR3 extends over 15 amino acids. Trimming shortened V by 0 bases and J by 0 bases, and 10 bases separated the two germline ends. Germline V lookup: CDR1 SGHDT, CDR2 YYEEEE.

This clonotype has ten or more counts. The CDR3 region is CASSQDTDTQYF. CDR3 coding DNA: TGTGCCAGCAGCCAAGATACAGATACGCAGTATTTT. The V and J genes are TRBV4-2 and TRBJ2-3; D unresolved. Germline CDR1 and CDR2: LGHNA and YNFKEQ. The CDR3 extends over 12 amino acids. The germline V and J ends were trimmed by 0 bases and 3 bases, with 1 base remaining between them.

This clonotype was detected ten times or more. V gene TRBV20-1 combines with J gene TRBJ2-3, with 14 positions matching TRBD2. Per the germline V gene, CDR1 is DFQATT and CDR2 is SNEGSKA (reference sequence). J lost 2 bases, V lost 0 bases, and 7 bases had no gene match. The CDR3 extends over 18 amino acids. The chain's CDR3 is CSARELGTSGSLTDTQYF. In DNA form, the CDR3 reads TGCAGTGCTAGAGAGTTGGGGACTAGCGGGAGTCTCACAGATACGCAGTATTTT.

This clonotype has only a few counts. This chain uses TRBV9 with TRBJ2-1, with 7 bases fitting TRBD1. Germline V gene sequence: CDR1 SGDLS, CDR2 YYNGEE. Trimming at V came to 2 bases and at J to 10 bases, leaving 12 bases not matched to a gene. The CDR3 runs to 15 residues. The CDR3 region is CASSVNPGGIGEQFF. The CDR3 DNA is TGTGCCAGCAGCGTCAACCCAGGGGGTATAGGGGAGCAGTTCTTC.